The 24 T cell receptor beta chains listed next were all sequenced from one sample in a study of blood T cell repertoires in COVID-19. Libraries were prepared by immunoSEQ multiplex PCR; TCRdb keeps only in-frame clonotypes and omits some of them. The data contain roughly 350,000 clones, about 90% of them singletons. The sample taken for sequencing was peripheral blood. The receptors shown here come from a woman aged 25 to 39 with COVID-19, enrolled during active disease.

The chain uses TRBV7-8 and TRBJ1-3, with 8 nucleotides matching TRBD1. Looked up from germline, CDR1 is SGHVS and CDR2 is FQNEAQ. J gave up 0 bases and V 5 bases, and 3 bases lay outside the gene matches. This CDR3 is 15 amino acids long. This chain's CDR3 is CASSVDRVSGNTIYF. For the CDR3, the DNA is TGTGCCAGCAGCGTGGACAGGGTCTCTGGAAACACCATATATTTT. The variable domain in full, with the rest retrieved from reference TRBV7-8 and TRBJ1-3, is GAGVSQSPRYKVAKRGQDVALRCDPISGHVSLFWYQQALGQGPEFLTYFQNEAQLDKSGLPSDRFFAERPEGSVSTLKIQRTQQEDSAVYLCASSVDRVSGNTIYFGEGSWLTVV.

V usage is TRBV19 and J usage is TRBJ2-3; 8 bases agree with TRBD1. The CDR3 has 16 residues. The J segment lost 0 bases and the V segment lost 2 bases, leaving 4 bases of the junction unmatched. Per germline, CDR1 LNHDA and CDR2 SQIVND (reference sequence). The CDR3 sequence is CASSIIQGASTDTQYF. The DNA for the CDR3 is TGTGCCAGTAGTATAATCCAGGGGGCAAGCACAGATACGCAGTATTTT.

Comments on this clone: This sample includes further DNA sequences coding for the same CDR3. The genes are TRBV18 and TRBJ2-5; D is undetermined. V lost 0 bases and J lost 2, with 10 bases in between. From germline, CDR1 is KGHSH and CDR2 LQKENI. This CDR3 has 15 residues. The CDR3 DNA is TGTGCCAGCTCACCACCTAGTACCGCTCAAGAGACCCAGTACTTC. Amino acid sequence: CASSPPSTAQETQYF.

The rearrangement uses TRBV4-1 and TRBJ1-4; possibly TRBD1 for D (6 bases). Trimming pared 0 bases from V and 7 bases from J, leaving 9 bases between. The CDR3 runs 14 residues. Germline values: CDR1 MGHRA, CDR2 YSYEKL. CDR3 coding DNA: TGCGCCAGCAGCCAAGACAGGGGTCGTGAAAAACTGTTTTTT. Translated, it gives CASSQDRGREKLFF.

This sequence joins TRBV30 and TRBJ2-7, with 10 bases lining up with TRBD1. CDR3 size: 14 residues. Germline V gives CDR1 GTSNPN, CDR2 SVGIG (reference sequence). V lost 2 bases and J lost 3; bases outside the gene matches: 4. CDR3 region: CAWSPGTGDYEQYF. The DNA for the CDR3 is TGTGCCTGGAGTCCAGGGACAGGGGACTACGAGCAGTACTTC.

The rearrangement joins TRBV27 to TRBJ1-4, with D perhaps TRBD1 (6 bases). Germline V gene sequence: CDR1 MNHEY, CDR2 SMNVEV (reference sequence). V was clipped by 7 bases and J by 3 bases, with 18 bases between them. The CDR3 is 16 amino acids. CDR3 residues: CASTSGGTSPNEKLFF. CDR3 nucleotides: TGTGCCAGCACCTCGGGTGGGACATCTCCTAATGAAAAACTGTTTTTT.

As DNA, the CDR3 is TGTGCCAGCTCCCCCTCGACACTGAACACCGGGGAGCTGTTTTTT. Its translation is CASSPSTLNTGELFF. J is TRBJ2-2 and V is TRBV18, with no clear D. The CDR3 has 15 amino acids. Germline CDR1 reads KGHSH; CDR2 reads LQKENI. The germline V and J ends were trimmed by 6 bases and 1 base, with 12 bases remaining between them.

This clone was counted only a few times. V is TRBV28 and J is TRBJ2-2; tentatively, D is TRBD1 (5 bases). Germline V lookup: CDR1 MDHEN, CDR2 SYDVKM. The CDR3 extends over 15 amino acids. V was shortened by 2 bases and J by 7 bases, with 14 bases between the two germline ends. The CDR3 DNA reads TGTGCCAGCAGTTTAATGGCAGGGTCGGGCGGGGAGCTGTTTTTT. The encoded protein is CASSLMAGSGGELFF.

V gene TRBV24-1 combines with J gene TRBJ1-5; D is unclear. The ends were cut back, 4 bases at V and 7 bases at J, with 13 bases in the middle. Germline-derived CDR1 and CDR2 are KGHDR and SFDVKD. The CDR3 loop spans 14 amino acids. In DNA form, the CDR3 reads TGTGCCACCAGTGAAGGAGGGTTGCGGCAGCCCCAGCATTTT. Residues: CATSEGGLRQPQHF.

The J gene is TRBJ2-7, the V gene TRBV4-2, with D possibly being TRBD1 (5 bases). V was cut by 1 base and J by 5 bases, with 18 bases left in between. This CDR3 has 16 residues. Per germline, CDR1 LGHNA and CDR2 YNFKEQ. The CDR3 loop is CASSQVSSRVGDEQYF. The CDR3 coding sequence is TGTGCCAGCAGCCAAGTGTCGAGCAGGGTTGGCGACGAGCAGTACTTC.

This rearrangement joins TRBV4-1 to TRBJ2-5; 9 nucleotides line up with TRBD2. V was pared by 5 bases and J by 4 bases, with 8 bases of the junction left unmatched. This CDR3 has 15 amino acids. From germline, CDR1 is MGHRA and CDR2 YSYEKL. The CDR3 region is CASSSGLARGETQYF. CDR3 coding DNA: TGCGCCAGCAGCTCAGGACTAGCGAGGGGAGAGACCCAGTACTTC.

The V gene is TRBV5-6, the J gene TRBJ2-3; D gene ambiguous. Germline V CDR1 and CDR2: SGHDT, YYEEEE. This CDR3 region has 13 residues. Trimming shortened V by 1 base and J by 4 bases, and 7 bases separated the two germline ends. The CDR3 DNA is TGTGCCAGCAGCTTGATGAGCGCAGATACGCAGTATTTT. This codes for CASSLMSADTQYF.

This clone is a singleton in its sample. Here the CDR3 reads CASSLLASNEQFF. CDR3 nucleotides: TGTGCCAGCAGCCTCCTAGCGTCCAATGAGCAGTTCTTC. The chain couples TRBV12-3 or TRBV12-4 to TRBJ2-1, with a possible D match to TRBD2 (6 bases). The V and J ends lost 6 bases and 6 bases respectively, with 12 bases between them. This CDR3 comprises 13 residues.

This chain connects TRBV18 to TRBJ2-1; 7 bases are shared with TRBD1. The CDR3 is 15 residues long. From germline, CDR1 is KGHSH and CDR2 LQKENI. Trimming removed 4 bases from V and 5 bases from J; junction bases left unmatched: 8. Here the CDR3 reads CASSRVGQLDNEQFF. CDR3 nucleotides: TGTGCCAGCTCACGTGTGGGACAGCTGGACAATGAGCAGTTCTTC. The full variable domain, rest sourced from reference TRBV18 and TRBJ2-1, is NAGVMQNPRHLVRRRGQEARLRCSPMKGHSHVYWYRQLPEEGLKFMVYLQKENIIDESGMPKERFSAEFPKEGPSILRIQQVVRGDSAAYFCASSRVGQLDNEQFFGPGTRLTVL.

This rearrangement joins TRBV2 to TRBJ2-1; 11 bases are a match to TRBD2. Per germline, CDR1 SNHLY and CDR2 FYNNEI. The length of the CDR3 is 16 residues. Trimming cost V 6 bases and J 8 bases; bases outside gene matches: 12. CDR3 DNA: TGTGCCAGCAGCGACGGAGGTAGCGGGAGGGCCCATGAGCAGTTCTTC. The encoded protein is CASSDGGSGRAHEQFF. The full variable domain, completed using reference TRBV2 and TRBJ2-1, is EPEVTQTPSHQVTQMGQEVILRCVPISNHLYFYWYRQILGQKVEFLVSFYNNEISEKSEIFDDQFSVERPDGSNFTLKIRSTKLEDSAMYFCASSDGGSGRAHEQFFGPGTRLTVL.

The V call is TRBV3-1 (or the pseudogene TRBV3-2), the J call TRBJ2-2; 7 bases are shared with TRBD1. The CDR3 totals 12 residues. V trimming: 11 bases; J trimming: 4 bases; junction bases outside the gene matches: 4. Germline CDR1 reads LGHDT; CDR2 reads YNNKEL (reference sequence). CDR3 sequence: CACQGVTGELFF. CDR3 nucleotides: TGTGCCTGTCAGGGGGTCACCGGGGAGCTGTTTTTT.

The V and J genes are TRBV9 and TRBJ2-2; D is perhaps TRBD1 (5 bases). V shed 4 bases and J shed 0 bases, with 13 bases lying between them. The CDR3 runs 16 residues. CDR1 SGDLS and CDR2 YYNGEE come from the germline V gene. This chain's CDR3 is CASSNQWGANTGELFF. In DNA, the CDR3 is TGTGCCAGCAGCAACCAGTGGGGCGCGAACACCGGGGAGCTGTTTTTT.

The V and J genes are TRBV7-2 and TRBJ1-2; D unclear. V shed 1 base and J shed 4 bases, with 7 bases lying between them. This CDR3 comprises 13 residues. Germline loops: CDR1 SGHTA, CDR2 FQGNSA. DNA for the CDR3: TGTGCCAGCAGCTTAGTCCGGTCCTATGGCTACACCTTC. Translation gives CASSLVRSYGYTF.

This clone was seen a single time. The rearrangement uses TRBV5-1 and TRBJ2-1, with 12 positions matching TRBD2. The CDR3 sequence is 19 residues long. J was trimmed by 2 bases and V by 6 bases; bases with no gene match: 15. The germline gives CDR1 SGHRS, CDR2 YFSETQ. CDR3 in DNA: TGCGCCAGCACCCCCGGACTAGCGGGAAAAAGGAGCCCCTACAATGAGCAGTTCTTC. This gives the protein CASTPGLAGKRSPYNEQFF.

V gene TRBV2 combines with J gene TRBJ2-1; D perhaps matches TRBD1 (6 bases). V gave up 5 bases and J gave up 5 bases, with 16 bases separating them. CDR1 is SNHLY, CDR2 FYNNEI, per germline. This CDR3 contains 15 residues. The DNA for the CDR3 is TGTGCCAGCAGTTTCACAGGGATTCGAAACAATGAGCAGTTCTTC. It specifies CASSFTGIRNNEQFF. Full variable domain (missing parts from reference TRBV2 and TRBJ2-1): EPEVTQTPSHQVTQMGQEVILRCVPISNHLYFYWYRQILGQKVEFLVSFYNNEISEKSEIFDDQFSVERPDGSNFTLKIRSTKLEDSAMYFCASSFTGIRNNEQFFGPGTRLTVL.

The sample holds many counts of this clone. The J gene is TRBJ2-1, the V gene TRBV5-6; 9 bases are shared with TRBD2. V gave up 0 bases and J gave up 8 bases; unmatched junction bases: 12. CDR3 length: 17 residues. CDR1 and CDR2 from the germline V gene are SGHDT and YYEEEE. For the CDR3, the DNA is TGTGCCAGCAGCTTGGGGCCGTACAGCGGGAGGATCCATGAGCAGTTCTTC. This sequence encodes CASSLGPYSGRIHEQFF.

The chain is built from TRBV9 and TRBJ2-7; D perhaps matches TRBD1 (7 bases). The CDR3 sequence is 15 residues long. Germline-derived CDR1 and CDR2 are SGDLS and YYNGEE. Between the trimmed V and J ends, which lost 3 bases and 2 bases, there was a span of 15 bases. The CDR3 DNA sequence: TGTGCCAGCAGCGCTCAGGGGGGCCCCACCTACGAGCAGTACTTC. This gives the protein CASSAQGGPTYEQYF. The variable domain in full, completed from reference TRBV9 and TRBJ2-7, reads DSGVTQTPKHLITATGQRVTLRCSPRSGDLSVYWYQQSLDQGLQFLIQYYNGEERAKGNILERFSAQQFPDLHSELNLSSLELGDSALYFCASSAQGGPTYEQYFGPGTRLTVT.

The J gene is TRBJ2-5, the V gene TRBV11-2, with D uncertain. The V end lost 2 bases, the J end lost 5 bases, and 12 bases lay between the germline ends. Germline CDR1 reads SGHAT; CDR2 reads FQNNGV. The CDR3 spans 14 residues. The CDR3 sequence is CASSLLGTRETQYF. In DNA form, the CDR3 reads TGTGCCAGCAGCTTACTAGGAACGCGGGAGACCCAGTACTTC.

V gene TRBV27 combines with J gene TRBJ1-1; D gene ambiguous. Germline V CDR1 and CDR2: MNHEY, SMNVEV (reference sequence). Deletions cut 4 bases from V and 6 bases from J, with 15 bases between. The CDR3 is 14 residues long. The CDR3 here is CASSSQRPGAEAFF. The DNA of the CDR3 is TGTGCCAGCAGTTCCCAACGCCCCGGGGCTGAAGCTTTCTTT.